What follows describes a single TCR beta chain. This clone was seen once. Its antigen specificity is not known. Base qualities were left out, and no much larger clone turns up one base away. TCRbeta CDR3 regions were amplified from genomic DNA using the immunoSEQ Assay, a bias-controlled multiplex PCR. The source study handled its data this way. Within the assay, amplification of reference gene primers was used to estimate how many nucleated cells each sample contained. To quantify the absolute abundance of each unique TCRbeta CDR3 rearrangement, sequence reads were collapsed and filtered. For each sample, productive Simpson clonality was calculated by taking the square root of Simpson's diversity index across productive rearrangements. Here the immuneACCESS table is served through TCRdb, limited to in-frame sequences with V and J called. Missing clones are a known gap in these copies; in checked studies unresolved V genes cover under half, and the rest lacks a known reason. V, J and clone size are taken as reported in that table, and D and trimming were inferred from the DNA itself. This sample comprises 55,000 to 80,000 clones, around 80% of them detected only once. The ten largest make up 9.2% of the sample.

These data are taken from a study of blood T cell repertoires in COVID-19 (dated by TCRdb to 2020 to 2021). Study-level background: The collaborator samples originated in the United States, Italy and Spain and spanned the acute and convalescent phases of COVID-19. The material from the prospective study consisted of cDNA or gDNA derived from T cells, B-cell-depleted T cells, or PBMCs. The dataset comprised deeply sampled blood TCRbeta repertoires from subjects exposed to, actively infected with, or recovered from COVID-19. The repertoires were made available in a free public database intended to serve as a resource for research on the immune response to SARS-CoV-2. Samples came from the ongoing ImmuneRACE study (first 160 participants) plus 1,254 subjects from 6 global collaborators. A de-identified subject ID, COVID-19 status, age in years and sex were almost always included in the sample metadata. Where available, HLA class I and class II types were obtained from metadata supplied by the sample provider rather than from assay-based typing.

Results the study describes overall, beyond this receptor: Clinical and demographic metadata were provided uncurated, with the amount varying by source and participant.

Collaborating institutions collected whole blood in K2EDTA tubes following their own protocols. Collaborator samples were shipped for TCRbeta analysis as frozen whole blood, isolated PBMCs, or DNA extracted from either sample type. In the germline V gene (reference sequence), CDR1 corresponds to SGHNT and CDR2 to YYREEE. The CDR3 runs 14 amino acids, cysteine and phenylalanine included. Only the CDR3 DNA stays, 42 bases, in frame from base 1. Cut back by 9 bases and 2 bases, the V and J ends lie 17 bases apart. In this chain, TRBV5-4 is recombined with TRBJ2-5; a tentative D call is TRBD2 (5 bases match). The sequence was obtained from a human donor in a cohort sampled during active COVID-19. Material for sequencing was peripheral blood. Here is the DNA: TGTGCCACCTTCCCCTGGACTTCACAAGAGACCCAGTACTTC. Translated, it reads CATFPWTSQETQYF. The variable domain in full, with residues beyond the CDR3 obtained from the reference TRBV5-4 and TRBJ2-5 genes, is ETGVTQSPTHLIKTRGQQVTLRCSSQSGHNTVSWYQQALGQGPQFIFQYYREEENGRGNFPPRFSGLQFPNYSSELNVNALELDDSALYLCATFPWTSQETQYFGPGTRLLVL.